This record looks at one T cell receptor (beta chain) sequence and its context. Its antigen is not known. This sample stems from a study of regulatory T cells in long-lasting Graves disease. Overall study results and limits: The analysis examined peripheral blood only and excluded thyroid tissue.

Time point reported: newly diagnosed GD, antithyroid drugs for less than 3 months. The TCR library was made from RNA that had been extracted from PBMCs in TRIzol. TCR beta libraries were built with iRepertoire HTBI primers and Arm-PCR of CDR3 regions. Using its own MiXCR run on the multiplex PCR reads, TCRdb lists one record per CDR3 protein. The profile shows a few hundred thousand distinct CDR3 sequences, 10% to 15% of them singletons. Germline lookup yields CDR1 SGHAT and CDR2 FQNNGV. CDR3 size: 15 residues. With 1 base removed from V and 6 bases from J, the gap between germline ends came to 14 bases. This same sample was also taken into another study, of T cells in Graves' hyperthyroidism and ophthalmopathy.

The sequence derives from a young woman with Graves disease. Sequencing was performed on peripheral blood mononuclear cells (PBMCs), taken at new diagnosis, from a patient treated with antithyroid drugs. The chain recombines TRBV11-2 with TRBJ2-3; unclear D gene. The CDR3 nucleotides read TGTGCCAGCAGCTTAGTTGTTCTGGGCGTGGATACGCAGTATTTT. This sequence encodes CASSLVVLGVDTQYF. Looking up the rest from reference TRBV11-2 and TRBJ2-3 gives the full variable domain: EAGVAQSPRYKIIEKRQSVAFWCNPISGHATLYWYQQILGQGPKLLIQFQNNGVVDDSQLPKDRFSAERLKGVDSTLKIQPAKLEDSAVYLCASSLVVLGVDTQYFGPGTRLTVL.